This is a list of T cell receptor beta chains from one sample in a study of cytomegalovirus exposure and HLA in healthy donors. Clones were read by immunoSEQ multiplex PCR, and TCRdb kept only the in-frame ones, dropping some. The table records roughly 130,000 clones, 80% to 90% of them present only once. The sample comprised PBMCs. These receptors were obtained from a man between 50 and 59 years old in good health and CMV-seronegative. The CDR3 runs from the conserved cysteine through the conserved F or W. A D gene is named only where the DNA matches it firmly. Rows may omit the clone size; those that give it use once, few, many or a size class.

J,size,V,D,CDR3,DNA
TRBJ2-2,once,TRBV4-1,NA,CASSPGPTNTGELFF,TGCGCCAGCAGCCCAGGGCCTACGAACACCGGGGAGCTGTTTTTT
TRBJ1-1,NA,TRBV2,NA,CASITGSLNTEAFF,TGTGCCAGCATCACAGGGTCACTGAACACTGAAGCTTTCTTT
TRBJ1-2,NA,TRBV5-4,NA,CASSFGRGGYGYTF,TGTGCCAGCAGCTTCGGCAGGGGCGGCTATGGCTACACCTTC
TRBJ1-1,NA,TRBV11-2,TRBD1,CASSAPGTGGVAFF,TGTGCCAGCAGCGCGCCCGGGACAGGGGGCGTAGCTTTCTTT
TRBJ1-1,NA,TRBV14,TRBD1,CASSQYRGHTEAFF,TGTGCCAGCAGCCAATACAGGGGGCACACTGAAGCTTTCTTT
TRBJ1-2,NA,TRBV19,NA,CASKRQANYGYTF,TGTGCCAGTAAGAGACAGGCTAACTATGGCTACACCTTC
TRBJ1-4,NA,TRBV27,TRBD1,CASRQGEVPSTNEKLFF,TGTGCCAGCCGCCAGGGGGAAGTCCCATCAACTAATGAAAAACTGTTTTTT
TRBJ1-2,NA,TRBV19,NA,CASSPIRTQGGYTF,TGTGCCAGTAGTCCGATTCGGACCCAGGGGGGCTACACCTTC
TRBJ2-7,NA,TRBV21-1,NA,CASSKEAIRTSGAQGEQYF,TGTGCCAGCAGCAAAGAGGCAATAAGGACTAGCGGGGCGCAGGGCGAGCAGTACTTC
TRBJ1-2,NA,TRBV7-9,NA,CASSLSPGREDGYTF,TGTGCCAGCAGCCTGTCCCCCGGGAGGGAGGATGGCTACACCTTC
TRBJ2-7,NA,TRBV11-2,NA,CASSTQTESSYEQYF,TGTGCCAGCAGCACCCAGACGGAGAGCTCCTACGAGCAGTACTTC
TRBJ2-1,once,TRBV7-9,NA,CASSHRVGSYNEQFF,TGTGCCAGCAGCCACAGGGTAGGCTCCTACAATGAGCAGTTCTTC
TRBJ2-7,NA,TRBV6-1,NA,CASEGYEQYF,TGTGCCAGTGAGGGATACGAGCAGTACTTC
TRBJ1-1,NA,TRBV30,NA,CAWNQGNTEAFF,TGTGCCTGGAATCAGGGGAACACTGAAGCTTTCTTT
TRBJ2-5,NA,TRBV5-1,NA,CASSLGGPQETQYF,TGCGCCAGCAGCTTGGGGGGGCCGCAAGAGACCCAGTACTTC
TRBJ2-2,NA,TRBV9,NA,CASRGGATGELFF,TGTGCCAGCAGGGGTGGGGCCACCGGGGAGCTGTTTTTT
TRBJ1-1,NA,TRBV7-9,TRBD1,CASSTGQGVLNTEAFF,TGTGCCAGCAGCACGGGACAGGGGGTGTTAAACACTGAAGCTTTCTTT
TRBJ2-1,NA,TRBV2,TRBD2,CASRRIAGADNEQFF,TGTGCCAGCAGGCGGATAGCGGGGGCCGACAATGAGCAGTTCTTC